The rows below give T cell receptor beta chains drawn from one sample of a study of OX40 agonist ivuxolimab in advanced cancers. Using immunoSEQ multiplex PCR, the repertoire was profiled, and TCRdb retains in-frame clones only, with some absent. Of 70,000 to 80,000 clones detected, around 94% appear once; the ten largest clones hold approximately 14%. The input for sequencing was CD4+ or CD8+ T cells sorted from blood, taken in a trial of the OX40 agonist ivuxolimab. These receptors were obtained from an adult with an advanced solid tumor such as melanoma, head and neck, liver or kidney cancer. The CDR3 runs from the conserved cysteine through the conserved F or W. The D gene is left open where the match is weak. Clone sizes are given selectively: once, few, many, or a class where the clone is expanded.

DNA	CDR3	J	D	V	size
TGTGCCAGCTCACCACCGGTCCAGGGCAGCGGCTATGGCTACACCTTC	CASSPPVQGSGYGYTF	TRBJ1-2	NA	TRBV18	NA
TGTGCCAGCAGCGCCTGGGACAGCCGCACAGATACGCAGTATTTT	CASSAWDSRTDTQYF	TRBJ2-3	TRBD1	TRBV9	NA
TGCGCCAGCAGCCTCGGTCGGGGACGCAATGAGCAGTTCTTC	CASSLGRGRNEQFF	TRBJ2-1	NA	TRBV4-1	NA
TGTGCCAGCAGCCCTAGCACAGATACGCAGTATTTT	CASSPSTDTQYF	TRBJ2-3	NA	TRBV11-3	NA
TGTGCCAGTAGTATAGATTCCAGCTCTGGAAACACCATATATTTT	CASSIDSSSGNTIYF	TRBJ1-3	NA	TRBV19	NA
TGCAGCGTCGACCGAGGCTACGAGCAGTACTTC	CSVDRGYEQYF	TRBJ2-7	NA	TRBV29-1	NA
TGTGCCAGCAGCTCCTCAGCAGGGGGATACTACGAGCAGTACTTC	CASSSSAGGYYEQYF	TRBJ2-7	TRBD1	TRBV13	NA
TGTGCCAGCAGTTCTGGCACCGGGGAGCTGTTTTTT	CASSSGTGELFF	TRBJ2-2	NA	TRBV6-5	NA
TGTGCCAGCAGCCAGTGGGAGGGTGGGTATAATTCACCCCTCCACTTT	CASSQWEGGYNSPLHF	TRBJ1-6	NA	TRBV7-8	NA
TGTGCCAGCAGCGACCGGACAGGGGCCACCAAAAACATTCAGTACTTC	CASSDRTGATKNIQYF	TRBJ2-4	TRBD1	TRBV7-9	NA
TGTGCCAGTAGTACGGCAGGTGCAGATACGCAGTATTTT	CASSTAGADTQYF	TRBJ2-3	NA	TRBV19	once
TGTGCCTGGACCACGGGACAGGCAAACACTGAAGCTTTCTTT	CAWTTGQANTEAFF	TRBJ1-1	TRBD1	TRBV30	NA
TGTGCCAGCAGTTCTCTAGCGGGAGGTTACGAGCAGTACTTC	CASSSLAGGYEQYF	TRBJ2-7	TRBD2	TRBV27	NA
TGTGCCAGTAGTATAGTATGGGGGCCCCGGGATGAGCAGTTCTTC	CASSIVWGPRDEQFF	TRBJ2-1	NA	TRBV19	NA
TGTGCCAGCAGTTCGGGACTAGCGGGGTTCCAAAGCACAGATACGCAGTATTTT	CASSSGLAGFQSTDTQYF	TRBJ2-3	TRBD2	TRBV28	NA
TGTGCCAGCAGCTTAGAGGGGCGCGGGGGGGTACGCACAGATACGCAGTATTTT	CASSLEGRGGVRTDTQYF	TRBJ2-3	TRBD2	TRBV13	once
TGTGCCAGCAGCCCTCATGGGGGGAAGAACACTGAAGCTTTCTTT	CASSPHGGKNTEAFF	TRBJ1-1	NA	TRBV9	few
TGCGCCAGCAGCCAAGACAACGACAGGGCGGAGACCCAGTACTTC	CASSQDNDRAETQYF	TRBJ2-5	TRBD1	TRBV4-3	NA
TGTGCCAGCAGTTACGATAGGTACACTGAAGCTTTCTTT	CASSYDRYTEAFF	TRBJ1-1	NA	TRBV6-6	few
TGCGCCAGCAGCCAAGATATAATGGGAGCGGGGTGGGACGAGCAGTACTTC	CASSQDIMGAGWDEQYF	TRBJ2-7	TRBD2	TRBV4-1	NA
TGTGCCAGCAGCTTTAGGTACGAGCAGTACTTC	CASSFRYEQYF	TRBJ2-7	NA	TRBV11-2	NA
TGTGCCAGCAGCAAACACTTCTCCTACGAGCAGTACTTC	CASSKHFSYEQYF	TRBJ2-7	NA	TRBV5-4	NA
TGTGCCAGCAGTTACGAAGCGGGCTCCTACAATGAGCAGTTCTTC	CASSYEAGSYNEQFF	TRBJ2-1	NA	TRBV6-5	NA
TGTGCCAGCTCACCAGGGCCGTATGAGCAGTTCTTC	CASSPGPYEQFF	TRBJ2-1	NA	TRBV18	NA
TGTGCCAGCAGCTTGGACGTGGGTGGCAGGGGGAAGACCCAGTACTTC	CASSLDVGGRGKTQYF	TRBJ2-5	TRBD1	TRBV7-9	NA
TGTGCCACCGGCGGGGGTCGTGTGGTTCCCCAGCATTTT	CATGGGRVVPQHF	TRBJ1-5	NA	TRBV19	NA
TGTGCCAGCAGCGTAGTCCCATACCCGGGTAACTCTGAGCAGTTCTTC	CASSVVPYPGNSEQFF	TRBJ2-1	NA	TRBV9	NA